This T cell receptor beta chain was sequenced during a study of blood T cell repertoires in COVID-19. Trimming pared 3 bases from V and 1 base from J, leaving 15 bases between. The CDR3 consists of 16 residues. The germline V gene encodes CDR1 SGDLS and CDR2 YYNGEE. Sequencing was performed with immunoSEQ multiplex PCR; in TCRdb, only in-frame clones are kept and a portion is missing. Seen here are roughly 240,000 clones, about nine tenths observed once, and the top ten hold 2% to 3%. The specimen was PBMCs or T cells enriched from blood (not recorded which). The rearrangement joins TRBV9 to TRBJ2-3, with D perhaps matching TRBD2 (6 bases). This clonotype was sampled from a woman between 35 and 50 years old with acute COVID-19. CDR3 protein: CASSEGRRGGTDTQYF. The CDR3 nucleotides are TGTGCCAGCAGCGAGGGGAGGAGGGGAGGCACAGATACGCAGTATTTT.